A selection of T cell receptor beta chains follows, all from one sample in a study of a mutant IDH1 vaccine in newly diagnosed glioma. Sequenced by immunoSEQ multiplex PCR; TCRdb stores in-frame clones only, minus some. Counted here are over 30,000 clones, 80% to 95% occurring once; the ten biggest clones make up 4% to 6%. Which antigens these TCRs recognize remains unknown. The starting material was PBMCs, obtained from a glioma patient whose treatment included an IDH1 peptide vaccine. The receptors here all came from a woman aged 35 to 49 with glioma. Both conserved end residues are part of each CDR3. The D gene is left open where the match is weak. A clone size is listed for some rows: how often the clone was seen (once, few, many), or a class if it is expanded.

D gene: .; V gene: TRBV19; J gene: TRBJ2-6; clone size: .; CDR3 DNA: TGTGCCAGTACCCTGGGGGGCTCTGGGGCCAACGTCCTGACTTTC; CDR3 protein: CASTLGGSGANVLTF
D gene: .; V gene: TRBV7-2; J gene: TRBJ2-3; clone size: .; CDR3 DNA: TGTGCCAGCAGCTTGGGAAGGCCGGGGGGCCGCGTGGGAGCTACGCAGTATTTT; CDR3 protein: CASSLGRPGGRVGATQYF
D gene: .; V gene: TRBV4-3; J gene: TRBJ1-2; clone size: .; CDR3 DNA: TGCGCCAGCAGCCAAAAGTCAGGGGCCCTCTACACCTTC; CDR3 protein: CASSQKSGALYTF
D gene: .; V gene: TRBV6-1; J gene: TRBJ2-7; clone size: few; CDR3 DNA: TGTGCCTCCTGGACCGGCGGACACGAGCAGTACTTC; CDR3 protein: CASWTGGHEQYF
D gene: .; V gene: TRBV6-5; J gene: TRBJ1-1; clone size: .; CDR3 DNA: TGTGCCAGCTTGGGAAAGGTATTTGGATCTACCCTTGTTCTCTTT; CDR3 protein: CASLGKVFGSTLVLF
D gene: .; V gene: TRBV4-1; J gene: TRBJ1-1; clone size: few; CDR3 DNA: TGCGCCAGCAGCCAAGTGGCCAGGACGAACACTGAAGCTTTCTTT; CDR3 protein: CASSQVARTNTEAFF
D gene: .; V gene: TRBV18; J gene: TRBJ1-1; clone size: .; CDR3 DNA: TGTGCCAGCTCACCAACCGGGAACACTGAAGCTTTCTTT; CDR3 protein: CASSPTGNTEAFF
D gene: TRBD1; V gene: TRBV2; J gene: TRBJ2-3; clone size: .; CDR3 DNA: TGTGCCAGCAAGACAGGGCCTACAGATACGCAGTATTTT; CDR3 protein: CASKTGPTDTQYF
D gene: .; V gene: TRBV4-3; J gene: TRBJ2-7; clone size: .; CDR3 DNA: TGCGCCAGCAGCCAAGACGGACGAGTCTACGAGCAGTACTTC; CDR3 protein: CASSQDGRVYEQYF
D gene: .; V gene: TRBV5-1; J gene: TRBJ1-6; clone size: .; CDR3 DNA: TGCGCCAGCAGTGAGGGACGGAGCCGGATGTATTCACCCCTCCACTTT; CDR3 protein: CASSEGRSRMYSPLHF
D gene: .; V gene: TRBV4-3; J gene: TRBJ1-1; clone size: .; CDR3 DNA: TGCGCCAGCAGCCAAGATTTGAGACAGGACACTGAAGCTTTCTTT; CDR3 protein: CASSQDLRQDTEAFF
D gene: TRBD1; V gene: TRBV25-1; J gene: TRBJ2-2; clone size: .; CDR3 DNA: TGTGCCAGCAGTGAATTCTTCCCGACAGGGGACACCGGGGAGCTGTTTTTT; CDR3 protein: CASSEFFPTGDTGELFF
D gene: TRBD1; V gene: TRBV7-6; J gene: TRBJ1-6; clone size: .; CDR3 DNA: TGTGCCAGCAGCACGGGACAGGGAGCACCCCTCCACTTT; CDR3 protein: CASSTGQGAPLHF
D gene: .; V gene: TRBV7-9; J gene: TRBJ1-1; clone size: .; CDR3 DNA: TGTGCCAGCAGGATTACGTCGACGGAGAACACTGAAGCTTTCTTT; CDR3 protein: CASRITSTENTEAFF
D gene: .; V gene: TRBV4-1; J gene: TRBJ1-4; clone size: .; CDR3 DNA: TGCGCCAGCAGCCAAGATCCCCGAAGGAGGACTAATGAAAAACTGTTTTTT; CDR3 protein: CASSQDPRRRTNEKLFF
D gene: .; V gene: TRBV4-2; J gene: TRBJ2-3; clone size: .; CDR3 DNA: TGTGCCAGCAGCCAATATGAGACTACCAGCAATACGCAGTATTTT; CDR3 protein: CASSQYETTSNTQYF
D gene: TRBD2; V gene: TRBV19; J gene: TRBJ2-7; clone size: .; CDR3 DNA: TGTGCCAGTAGTGCAGCGGGGAGCTCCTACGAGCAGTACTTC; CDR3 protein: CASSAAGSSYEQYF
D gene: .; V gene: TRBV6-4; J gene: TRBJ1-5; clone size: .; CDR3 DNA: TGTGCCAGCAGCATTGGGGAGAATCAGCCCCAGCATTTT; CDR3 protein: CASSIGENQPQHF
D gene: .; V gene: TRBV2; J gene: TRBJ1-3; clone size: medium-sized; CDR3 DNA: TGTGCCAGCAGGGAGGACACTAGCTCTGGAAACACCATATATTTT; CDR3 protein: CASREDTSSGNTIYF
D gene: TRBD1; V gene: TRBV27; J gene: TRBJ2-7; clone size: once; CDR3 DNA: TGTGCCAGCAGTTTCTACCCACCAGGGGGACCAAGCTCCTACGAGCAGTACTTC; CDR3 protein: CASSFYPPGGPSSYEQYF
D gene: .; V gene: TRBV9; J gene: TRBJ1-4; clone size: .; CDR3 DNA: TGTGCCAGCAGCGTCCGGGACGGACTTGCAACTAATGAAAAACTGTTTTTT; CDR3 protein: CASSVRDGLATNEKLFF
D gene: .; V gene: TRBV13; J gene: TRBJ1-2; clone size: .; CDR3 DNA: TGTGCCAGCAGACCCATTCGACGGGCCTATGGCTACACCTTC; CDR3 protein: CASRPIRRAYGYTF
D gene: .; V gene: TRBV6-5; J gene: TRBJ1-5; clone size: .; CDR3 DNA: TGTGCCAGCAGTTTAATACAGGGTCAGCCCCAGCATTTT; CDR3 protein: CASSLIQGQPQHF
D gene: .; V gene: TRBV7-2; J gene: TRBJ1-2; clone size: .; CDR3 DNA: TGTGCCAGCAGCCCTCGGAAGTATGGCTACACCTTC; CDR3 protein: CASSPRKYGYTF
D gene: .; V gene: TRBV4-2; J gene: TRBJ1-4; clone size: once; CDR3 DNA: TGTGCCAGCAGCCAGGCCCTGGCGGCAACTAATGAAAAACTGTTTTTT; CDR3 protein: CASSQALAATNEKLFF
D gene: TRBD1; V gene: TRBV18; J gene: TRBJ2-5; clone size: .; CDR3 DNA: TGTGCCAGCTCACAGACAGGGAAGGAACGAGAGACCCAGTACTTC; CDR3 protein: CASSQTGKERETQYF
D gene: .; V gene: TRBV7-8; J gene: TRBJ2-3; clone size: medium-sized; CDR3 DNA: TGTGCCAGCAGCTTAAATCGGGGCCCCGCAGATACGCAGTATTTT; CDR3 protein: CASSLNRGPADTQYF
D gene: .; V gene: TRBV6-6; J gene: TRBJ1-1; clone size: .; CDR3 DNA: TGTGCCAGCACCCCTGGGACGGCGAACACTGAAGCTTTCTTT; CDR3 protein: CASTPGTANTEAFF
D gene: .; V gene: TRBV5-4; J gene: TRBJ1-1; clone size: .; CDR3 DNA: TGTGCCAGCAGCTTGGATAGGAACACTGAAGCTTTCTTT; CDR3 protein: CASSLDRNTEAFF
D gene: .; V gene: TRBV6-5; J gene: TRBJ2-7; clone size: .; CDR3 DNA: TGTGCCAGCAGCGACCGGCCAGGGCCCTACGAGCAGTACTTC; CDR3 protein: CASSDRPGPYEQYF
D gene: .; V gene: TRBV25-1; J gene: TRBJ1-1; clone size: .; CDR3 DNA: TGTGCCAGCAGTGGGGACAACTCCTCTCTATCGGACACTGAAGCTTTCTTT; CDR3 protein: CASSGDNSSLSDTEAFF
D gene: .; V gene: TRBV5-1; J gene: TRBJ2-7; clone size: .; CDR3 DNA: TGCGCCAGCAGCTTGACCACTAGTTCGAACGAGCAGTACTTC; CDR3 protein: CASSLTTSSNEQYF
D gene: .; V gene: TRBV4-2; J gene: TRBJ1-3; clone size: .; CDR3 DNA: TGTGCCAGCAGCCAAGACCCCGGGACAACTGGAAACACCATATATTTT; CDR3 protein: CASSQDPGTTGNTIYF
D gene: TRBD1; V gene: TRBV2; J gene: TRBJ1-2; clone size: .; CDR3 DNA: TGTGCCAGCAGTGAAGGTACCCCGGGACAGGGAAACTATGGCTACACCTTC; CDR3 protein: CASSEGTPGQGNYGYTF
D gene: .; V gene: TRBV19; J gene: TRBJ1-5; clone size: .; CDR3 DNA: TGTGCCAGTAGGCGACGGAGTAGCAATCAGCCCCAGCATTTT; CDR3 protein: CASRRRSSNQPQHF
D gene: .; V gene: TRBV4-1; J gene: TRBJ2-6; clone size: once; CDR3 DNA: TGCGCCAGCAGCCAAGAAGGAGGACTGATCTCTGGGGCCAACGTCCTGACTTTC; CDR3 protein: CASSQEGGLISGANVLTF
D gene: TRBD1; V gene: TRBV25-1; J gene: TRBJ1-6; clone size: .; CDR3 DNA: TGTGCCAGCAGTGAGGGACAGGCCTTTGGCTCACCCCTCCACTTT; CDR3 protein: CASSEGQAFGSPLHF
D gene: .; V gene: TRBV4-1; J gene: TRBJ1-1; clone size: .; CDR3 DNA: TGCGCCAGCAGCCTCGTTGGCGGGGGTCAGAACACTGAAGCTTTCTTT; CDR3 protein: CASSLVGGGQNTEAFF
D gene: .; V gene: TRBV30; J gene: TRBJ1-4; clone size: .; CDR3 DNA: TGTGCCTTTGAGCCAACCAAAAATGAAAAACTGTTTTTT; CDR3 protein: CAFEPTKNEKLFF
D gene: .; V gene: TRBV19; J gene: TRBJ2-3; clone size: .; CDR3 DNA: TGTGCCAGTAGTATAGCTGCCACAGATACGCAGTATTTT; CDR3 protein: CASSIAATDTQYF